The 27 T cell receptor beta chains below come from one sample, sequenced in a study of identical twins. MiXCR was run by TCRdb on the 5' RACE reads, yielding one entry per CDR3 protein. The sample includes 1.5 million to 2 million distinct CDR3 sequences, more than 30% seen only once; the top ten take about 0.3%. Source material: cord blood. The receptors were gathered from a newborn girl in good health.

This clonotype was counted between two and nine times. This rearrangement joins TRBV3-1 to TRBJ2-4, with TRBD1 identical over 9 bases. The CDR3 consists of 19 residues. V was pared by 0 bases and J by 0 bases, with 9 bases of the junction left unmatched. Germline lookup yields CDR1 LGHDT and CDR2 YNNKEL (reference sequence). In nucleotides, the CDR3 is TGTGCCAGCAGCCAAGATTGGGACAGGGAAGAGGTAGCCAAAAACATTCAGTACTTC. Protein: CASSQDWDREEVAKNIQYF.

The rearrangement joins TRBV6-5 to TRBJ2-4; 12 bases line up with TRBD2. Trimming removed 6 bases from V and 0 bases from J; junction bases left unmatched: 6. Germline lookup yields CDR1 MNHEY and CDR2 SVGAGI. This CDR3 contains 17 residues. The CDR3 loop is CASSYGTSGLAKNIQYF. For the CDR3, the DNA is TGTGCCAGCAGCTACGGGACTAGCGGGCTAGCCAAAAACATTCAGTACTTC.

In DNA, the CDR3 is TGTGCCAGCAGTTTTGCAGGGGGGAACAATGAGCAGTTCTTC. Protein: CASSFAGGNNEQFF. The rearrangement joins TRBV12-3 or TRBV12-4 to TRBJ2-1, with D possibly matching TRBD1 (7 bases). Trimming took off 3 bases at V and 5 bases at J, with 11 bases between the two ends. CDR3 length: 14 amino acids.

This clonotype was picked up a small number of times. The V and J genes are TRBV27 and TRBJ1-5; 8 bases are a match to TRBD1. The ends lost 2 bases at V and 4 bases at J; junction bases unmatched: 7. Germline-derived CDR1 and CDR2 are MNHEY and SMNVEV (reference sequence). The CDR3 extends over 16 amino acids. CDR3 in amino acids: CASSLMGTGSNQPQHF. The CDR3 DNA follows: TGTGCCAGCAGTTTAATGGGGACAGGATCGAATCAGCCCCAGCATTTT.

This clonotype has more than one count but fewer than ten. J is TRBJ1-2 and V is TRBV15, with D unclear. V was clipped by 0 bases and J by 4 bases, with 12 bases between them. Germline V gene data show CDR1 as LNHNV and CDR2 as YYDKDF (reference sequence). The CDR3 spans 15 residues. The CDR3 here is CATSRDLGRFYGYTF. The DNA of the CDR3 is TGTGCCACCAGCAGAGATCTTGGCAGGTTCTATGGCTACACCTTC.

As regards this clonotype: One junction end disagrees with the germline gene, perhaps due to a read error. This chain joins TRBV3-1 and TRBJ2-1, with unresolved D. Germline assignment: CDR1 LGHDT and CDR2 YNNKEL (reference sequence). The CDR3 is 13 residues long. The CDR3 sequence is CANSHREVNEQFF. As DNA, the CDR3 is TGTGCCAACAGCCATCGTGAGGTGAATGAGCAGTTCTTC.

The rearrangement joins TRBV6-5 to TRBJ1-4; 9 bases align to TRBD1. This CDR3 is 14 amino acids long. Germline CDR1 MNHEY, CDR2 SVGAGI. The V gene end was trimmed by 6 bases and the J gene end by 7 bases; junction bases not matched to a gene: 6. The CDR3 coding sequence is TGTGCCAGCAGAAACGACAGGGGGGGTGAAAAACTGTTTTTT. Amino acid sequence: CASRNDRGGEKLFF.

This clonotype was counted a few times. The chain is built from TRBV4-2 and TRBJ1-2; TRBD1 matches at 8 bases. The CDR3 loop spans 15 amino acids. J gave up 0 bases and V 4 bases, and 4 bases lay outside the gene matches. Germline-derived CDR1 and CDR2 are LGHNA and YNFKEQ. The CDR3 DNA is TGTGCCAGCAGCCCTCTGGGACAGGCTAACTATGGCTACACCTTC. Its protein is CASSPLGQANYGYTF.

This chain uses TRBV19 with TRBJ2-4; D possibly corresponds to TRBD1 (6 bases). Germline V CDR1 and CDR2: LNHDA, SQIVND (reference sequence). The ends were cut back, 5 bases at V and 13 bases at J, with 18 bases in the middle. This CDR3 has 13 residues. The CDR3 DNA sequence: TGTGCCAGTAGTCAACAGGGATCCCCCTCCCAGTACTTC. Translated: CASSQQGSPSQYF. The full variable domain, completed using reference TRBV19 and TRBJ2-4, is DGGITQSPKYLFRKEGQNVTLSCEQNLNHDAMYWYRQDPGQGLRLIYYSQIVNDFQKGDIAEGYSVSREKKESFPLTVTSAQKNPTAFYLCASSQQGSPSQYFGAGTRLSVL.

This clonotype was detected a few times. The chain recombines TRBV7-2 with TRBJ2-5, with a possible D match to TRBD1 (5 bases). This CDR3 is 14 amino acids long. CDR1 and CDR2 from the germline V gene are SGHTA and FQGNSA. V was cut by 2 bases and J by 7 bases, with 14 bases left in between. CDR3 DNA: TGTGCCAGCAGCTTAAAAAGGGGAAGGGGGACCCAGTACTTC. The encoded protein is CASSLKRGRGTQYF.

This clonotype was found a few times. The chain is built from TRBV20-1 and TRBJ2-3, with 7 bases matching TRBD1. The CDR3 is 12 amino acids. Per the germline V gene, CDR1 is DFQATT and CDR2 is SNEGSKA (reference sequence). After removal of 8 bases from V and 3 bases from J, the junction contained 5 bases not matched to a gene. DNA of the CDR3: TGCAGTATACAGGGGAGTACAGATACGCAGTATTTT. Translating gives CSIQGSTDTQYF.

The chain uses TRBV29-1 and TRBJ2-1, with 10 bases fitting TRBD2. V lost 3 bases to trimming and J lost 7 bases; unmatched junction nucleotides: 6. CDR1 and CDR2 (germline): SQVTM, ANQGSEA. This CDR3 region has 14 residues. The DNA for the CDR3 is TGCAGCGTTGAGTGGGCTAGCGGGGGTAATGAGCAGTTCTTC. It is translated as CSVEWASGGNEQFF.

The chain employs TRBV24-1 and TRBJ2-4; D is unclear. Trimming took off 1 base at V and 11 bases at J, with 11 bases between the two ends. The germline gives CDR1 KGHDR, CDR2 SFDVKD. There are 13 residues in the CDR3. The CDR3 sequence is CATSDLRAALQYF. CDR3 DNA sequence: TGTGCCACCAGTGATTTAAGGGCGGCTCTTCAGTACTTC.

The rearrangement uses TRBV12-3 or TRBV12-4 and TRBJ2-4, with TRBD2 matching over 10 bases. The J call could be wrong; TRBJ2-7 is a better fit for the DNA end. The CDR3 spans 16 residues. CDR3: CASTPRASGGTYEQYF. DNA for the CDR3: TGTGCCAGCACTCCCCGGGCTAGCGGGGGCACCTACGAGCAGTACTTC.

This clonotype was seen just once. This chain connects TRBV7-9 to TRBJ1-2; TRBD1 matches at 7 bases. The CDR3 loop spans 16 amino acids. The V and J ends lost 5 bases and 11 bases, in that order; junction bases with no gene match: 20. CDR1 and CDR2 from the germline V gene are SEHNR and FQNEAQ (reference sequence). CDR3 in DNA: TGTGCCAGCAGCAACATAAGACGGACAGGTCCCTCCCTTTACACCTTC. Protein: CASSNIRRTGPSLYTF.

This clonotype has more than one count but fewer than ten. CDR3 loop: CSAGRTSGEQFF. The DNA of the CDR3 is TGCAGTGCTGGTCGGACTAGCGGTGAGCAGTTCTTC. The chain combines TRBV20-1 with TRBJ2-1; 10 bases align to TRBD2. Trimming cost V 5 bases and J 9 bases; bases outside gene matches: 4. Per the germline V gene, CDR1 is DFQATT and CDR2 is SNEGSKA (reference sequence). This CDR3 is built from 12 residues.

The sample holds many counts of this clonotype. The rearrangement joins TRBV5-1 to TRBJ2-3, with D perhaps matching TRBD2 (6 bases). Trimming shortened V by 0 bases and J by 5 bases, and 13 bases separated the two germline ends. Germline V gene lookup returns CDR1 SGHRS and CDR2 YFSETQ. CDR3 length: 15 residues. The DNA for the CDR3 is TGCGCCAGCAGCTTGGATTCGACTAGAAGAGATACGCAGTATTTT. It translates to CASSLDSTRRDTQYF.

This rearrangement joins TRBV4-1 to TRBJ2-1; the match to TRBD2 covers 11 bases. The CDR3 consists of 20 residues. Germline V lookup: CDR1 MGHRA, CDR2 YSYEKL. J gave up 4 bases and V 5 bases, and 19 bases lay outside the gene matches. Written as DNA, the CDR3 is TGCGCCAGCAGCTCACCGTCGGGACAACCTAGCGGGAGGCCTTACAATGAGCAGTTCTTC. Protein product: CASSSPSGQPSGRPYNEQFF.

The chain employs TRBV20-1 and TRBJ2-1; 14 bases map to TRBD2. The DNA end is a closer match to TRBJ2-7, so the J assignment may be wrong. The CDR3 covers 22 residues. Germline loops: CDR1 DFQATT, CDR2 SNEGSKA (reference sequence). CDR3 amino acids: CSARAFGSRLAGGRSSYNEQYF. The CDR3 nucleotides are TGCAGTGCTAGAGCGTTCGGGTCGAGACTAGCGGGGGGGCGAAGCTCCTACAATGAGCAGTACTTC.

There are a few counts of this clonotype. This chain links TRBV27 with TRBJ1-2; D ambiguous. Germline values: CDR1 MNHEY, CDR2 SMNVEV (reference sequence). This CDR3 is 13 amino acids long. Trimming left V 1 base short and J 8 bases short, with 11 bases between. In nucleotides, the CDR3 is TGTGCCAGCAGTTTATTTGCGGGAAACGGCTACACCTTC. Protein: CASSLFAGNGYTF.

The chain is built from TRBV27 and TRBJ2-3; D unclear. The CDR3 totals 14 residues. CDR1 is MNHEY, CDR2 SMNVEV, per germline (reference sequence). Trimming took off 4 bases at V and 2 bases at J, with 10 bases between the two ends. The DNA of the CDR3 is TGTGCCAGCAGTTCCCCGCGGTTCACAGATACGCAGTATTTT. Its translation is CASSSPRFTDTQYF.

This clonotype was counted between two and nine times. The chain recombines TRBV30 with TRBJ1-2, with D unresolved. Deletions cut 2 bases from V and 4 bases from J, with 8 bases between. CDR1 GTSNPN and CDR2 SVGIG come from the germline V gene (reference sequence). CDR3 length equals 12 residues. As DNA, the CDR3 is TGTGCCTGGAGTCCGACTCTCTATGGCTACACCTTC. Amino acids: CAWSPTLYGYTF.

This chain uses TRBV7-2 with TRBJ2-5, with D perhaps assigned TRBD1 or TRBD2 (5 bases each). CDR1 is SGHTA, CDR2 FQGNSA, per germline. V lost 6 bases, J lost 11 bases, and 16 bases lay in between. The CDR3 extends over 12 amino acids. CDR3 DNA: TGTGCCAGCAGTTTGAGGGGCTACGGGCAGTACTTC. Translation gives CASSLRGYGQYF. Full variable domain (outside the CDR3, taken from reference TRBV7-2 and TRBJ2-5): GAGVSQSPSNKVTEKGKDVELRCDPISGHTALYWYRQSLGQGLEFLIYFQGNSAPDKSGLPSDRFSAERTGGSVSTLTIQRTQQEDSAVYLCASSLRGYGQYFGPGTRLLVL.

This clonotype has just a few counts. This chain joins TRBV20-1 and TRBJ2-5, with 8 bases fitting TRBD2. Trimming cost V 2 bases and J 7 bases; bases outside gene matches: 15. Germline-derived CDR1 and CDR2 are DFQATT and SNEGSKA (reference sequence). The CDR3 runs 16 residues. For the CDR3, the DNA is TGCAGTGCTAGATTAGGACTAGCCCCGGGGATTGGGACCCAGTACTTC. Protein product: CSARLGLAPGIGTQYF.

The rearrangement joins TRBV2 to TRBJ2-3; a weak D match, TRBD2 (7 bases). The CDR3 extends over 18 amino acids. V lost 0 bases and J 4 bases, leaving 20 bases between the germline ends. Germline V CDR1 and CDR2: SNHLY, FYNNEI. The CDR3 protein is CASSEALRGGSVPDTQYF. CDR3 bases: TGTGCCAGCAGTGAAGCGCTAAGGGGGGGGAGTGTACCAGATACGCAGTATTTT.

The V call is TRBV4-1, the J call TRBJ2-2, with D tentatively TRBD2 (5 bases). The CDR3 spans 16 residues. Per germline, CDR1 MGHRA and CDR2 YSYEKL. The V end lost 6 bases, the J end lost 2 bases, and 16 bases lay between the germline ends. The DNA for the CDR3 is TGCGCCAGCAGTCCCGACGGGATTTCTAACACCGGGGAGCTGTTTTTT. Protein: CASSPDGISNTGELFF.

This chain links TRBV6-1 with TRBJ1-5, with a weak D call TRBD1 (6 bases). The germline CDR1 and CDR2 sequences are MNHNS and SASEGT. The CDR3 is 14 residues long. V was cut by 4 bases and J by 5 bases, with 12 bases left in between. CDR3 bases: TGTGCCAGCAGTGGCCCAGGGGCGTATCAGCCCCAGCATTTT. It specifies CASSGPGAYQPQHF.